The clone carrying this T cell receptor beta chain was found many times. This specimen belongs to a study of regulatory T cells in long-lasting Graves disease. Sample time point: persistent/refractory GD, antithyroid drugs over 5 years with positive TRAb. Extracted RNA from PBMCs served as the source of the TCR library. CDR3 length: 13 residues. Germline V CDR1 and CDR2: SGDLS, YYNGEE. Deletions cut 5 bases from V and 1 base from J, with 9 bases between. To make TCR beta libraries, researchers used iRepertoire HTBI primers and Arm-PCR of CDR3 regions. TCRdb reprocessed the multiplex PCR reads via MiXCR and lists one record per CDR3 protein. The sample holds under 350,000 distinct CDR3 sequences, 22% seen once.

The sample consisted of peripheral blood mononuclear cells (PBMCs), taken when the disease was refractory, from a patient treated with antithyroid drugs. V and J are TRBV9 and TRBJ2-5, with D uncertain. The source is a female donor with Graves disease. The CDR3 sequence: CASSSWTQETQYF. The CDR3 DNA reads TGTGCCAGCAGTTCATGGACCCAAGAGACCCAGTACTTC.